The clone carrying this TCR beta chain is a singleton in its sample. Original methodology: It was from reference gene primer amplification that nucleated cell counts were estimated. Libraries were prepared by immunoSEQ multiplex PCR; TCRdb keeps only in-frame clonotypes and omits some of them. V and J calls and clone size are copied from that table; D and trimming were computed from the DNA. This table has approximately 140,000 clones, 65% to 90% appearing once. Germline V gene lookup returns CDR1 MRHNA and CDR2 SNTAGT. Trimming cost V 4 bases and J 1 base, with 4 bases left between them. The CDR3 runs to 13 residues. This sample was included in a study of blood T cell repertoires in COVID-19. Across the study: Samples taken during acute and convalescent COVID-19 were collected in the United States, Italy and Spain. Sample material is recorded as cDNA or gDNA derived from T cells, B-cell-depleted T cells, or PBMCs.

J is TRBJ2-2 and V is TRBV6-4; no clear D gene. The receptor's source is a man in his 70s with acute or convalescent COVID-19. Sequenced input: peripheral blood. This chain's CDR3 is CASSALNTGELFF. The DNA for the CDR3 is TGTGCCAGCAGTGCTTTGAACACCGGGGAGCTGTTTTTT.